The 3 T cell receptor beta chains below were found in one sample sequenced in a study of low-dose radiotherapy and immunotherapy resistance in tumors. Sample time point: after trial treatment. As to treatment: LDRT plus nivolumab, ipilimumab, low-dose cyclophosphamide and aspirin (RACIN trial). TCRs underwent roughly 19 PCR cycles of amplification with a constant-region primer and V-primer adapter. TCRdb redid the calling of the reads with MiXCR, one entry per CDR3 protein. Among roughly 52,000 distinct CDR3 sequences, roughly a third were seen once, and the ten largest hold 8% to 9%. Sequenced here: PBMCs, sampled after low-dose radiotherapy plus immunotherapy. These receptors all come from a male donor with rectosigmoid adenocarcinoma.

In its sample, this clonotype was seen many times. The chain links TRBV3-1 to TRBJ2-2; D may be TRBD2 (5 bases). Germline-derived CDR1 and CDR2 are LGHDT and YNNKEL (reference sequence). This CDR3 contains 17 residues. Trimming removed 4 bases from V and 4 bases from J, with 19 bases in between. The DNA for the CDR3 is TGTGCCAGCAGCCCAACTGCCCGAGGGCCGAGCACCGGGGAGCTGTTTTTT. This encodes CASSPTARGPSTGELFF.

There are many counts of this clonotype. V usage is TRBV21-1 and J usage is TRBJ1-5; no DNA check was done on the table's D call, TRBD1. TRBV21-1 is described as a pseudogene. The CDR3 covers 16 residues. Here the CDR3 DNA reads TGTGCCAGCAGCAAATTTTGGTCGGGGGGCCCTCAGCCCCAGCATTTT. Translating gives CASSKFWSGGPQPQHF.

This clonotype has ten or more counts. The gene calls are TRBV25-1 and TRBJ2-7; D not resolved. Germline V gene data show CDR1 as MGHDK and CDR2 as SYGVNS. The CDR3 is made up of 15 amino acids. The V end lost 3 bases, the J end lost 2 bases, and 14 bases lay between the germline ends. The CDR3 sequence: CASSDGQEITYEQYF. The DNA for the CDR3 is TGTGCCAGCAGTGATGGGCAGGAGATAACCTACGAGCAGTACTTC.